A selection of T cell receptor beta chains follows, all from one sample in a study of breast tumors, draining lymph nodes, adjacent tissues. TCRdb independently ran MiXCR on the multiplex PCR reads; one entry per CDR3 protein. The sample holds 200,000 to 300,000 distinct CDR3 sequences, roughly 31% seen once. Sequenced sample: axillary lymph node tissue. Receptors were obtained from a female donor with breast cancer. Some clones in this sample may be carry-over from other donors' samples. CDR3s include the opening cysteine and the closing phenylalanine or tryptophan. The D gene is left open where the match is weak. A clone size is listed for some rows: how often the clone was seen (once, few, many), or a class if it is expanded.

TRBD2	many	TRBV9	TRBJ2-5	CASSVDLAGQETQYF	TGTGCCAGCAGCGTAGATCTAGCGGGACAAGAGACCCAGTACTTC
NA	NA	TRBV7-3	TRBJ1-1	CASSHDGMNTEAFF	TGTGCCAGCAGCCACGACGGGATGAACACTGAAGCTTTCTTT
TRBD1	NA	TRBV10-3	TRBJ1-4	CAISEPTGEFGEKLFF	TGTGCCATCAGTGAACCGACAGGGGAGTTTGGTGAAAAACTGTTTTTT
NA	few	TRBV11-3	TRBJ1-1	CASSLDPTNTEAFF	TGTGCCAGCAGCTTAGATCCAACCAACACTGAAGCTTTCTTT
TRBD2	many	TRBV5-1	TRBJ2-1	CASKGSSGRSEQFF	TGCGCCAGCAAAGGGTCTAGCGGGAGGAGTGAGCAGTTCTTC
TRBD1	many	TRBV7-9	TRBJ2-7	CASSFDRVQQYF	TGTGCCAGCAGCTTTGACAGGGTTCAGCAGTACTTC
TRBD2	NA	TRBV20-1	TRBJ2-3	CSARGLLAGGKDTQYF	TGCAGTGCTAGAGGTTTACTAGCGGGAGGGAAGGATACGCAGTATTTT
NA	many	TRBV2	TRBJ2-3	CASLPGLASTDTQYF	TGTGCCAGCTTGCCGGGACTGGCCAGCACAGATACGCAGTATTTT
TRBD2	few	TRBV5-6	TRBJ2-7	CASSYRGPAGGPNYEQYF	TGTGCCAGCAGCTACAGAGGACCAGCGGGAGGACCTAACTACGAGCAGTACTTC
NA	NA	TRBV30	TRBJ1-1	CAWSAGVTAGEAFF	TGTGCCTGGAGCGCAGGGGTAACGGCTGGTGAAGCTTTCTTT